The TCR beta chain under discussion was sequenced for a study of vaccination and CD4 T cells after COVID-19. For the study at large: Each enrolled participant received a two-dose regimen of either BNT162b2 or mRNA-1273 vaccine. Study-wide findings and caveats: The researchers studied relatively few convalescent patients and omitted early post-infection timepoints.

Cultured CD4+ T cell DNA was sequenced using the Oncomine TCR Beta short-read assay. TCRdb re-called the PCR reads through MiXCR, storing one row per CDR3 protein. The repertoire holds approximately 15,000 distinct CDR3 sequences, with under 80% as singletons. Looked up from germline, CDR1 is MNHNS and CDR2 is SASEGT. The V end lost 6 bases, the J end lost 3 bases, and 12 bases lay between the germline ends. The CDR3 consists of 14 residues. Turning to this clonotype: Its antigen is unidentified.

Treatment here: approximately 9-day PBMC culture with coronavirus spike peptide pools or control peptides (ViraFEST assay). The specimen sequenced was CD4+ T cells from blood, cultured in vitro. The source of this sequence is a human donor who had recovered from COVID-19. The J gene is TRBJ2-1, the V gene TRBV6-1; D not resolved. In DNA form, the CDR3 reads TGTGCCAGCAGCTCCGGGCTCCTCTACAATGAGCAGTTCTTC. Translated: CASSSGLLYNEQFF.